This T cell receptor beta chain comes out of a study of T cells and Merkel cell carcinoma outcomes. This CDR3 region has 16 residues. Looked up from germline, CDR1 is SGHTA and CDR2 is FQGTGA. V gave up 1 base and J gave up 4 bases; unmatched junction bases: 6. Here immunoSEQ multiplex PCR was the method, and the copy in TCRdb shows in-frame clones only, minus some. The repertoire consists of some 3,100 clones, with 95% to 96% occurring once and the leading ten covering 1.5% to 2%. Note on this clone: Its antigen is not known.

Whole-study findings and limits: Merkel cell carcinoma outcomes were reportedly predicted by repertoire and T-cell density.

The chain links TRBV7-3 to TRBJ2-2; 7 bases are a match to TRBD2. This clonotype was sampled from a human donor with Merkel cell carcinoma. The sequencing sample was made of tumor tissue from Merkel cell carcinoma. CDR3 amino acids: CASSLIGGRGTGELFF. The CDR3 nucleotides are TGTGCCAGCAGCTTAATTGGTGGGAGGGGCACCGGGGAGCTGTTTTTT. Based on the CDR3 plus reference TRBV7-3 and TRBJ2-2, the full variable domain is GAGVSQTPSNKVTEKGKYVELRCDPISGHTALYWYRQSLGQGPEFLIYFQGTGAADDSGLPNDRFFAVRPEGSVSTLKIQRTERGDSAVYLCASSLIGGRGTGELFFGEGSRLTVL.